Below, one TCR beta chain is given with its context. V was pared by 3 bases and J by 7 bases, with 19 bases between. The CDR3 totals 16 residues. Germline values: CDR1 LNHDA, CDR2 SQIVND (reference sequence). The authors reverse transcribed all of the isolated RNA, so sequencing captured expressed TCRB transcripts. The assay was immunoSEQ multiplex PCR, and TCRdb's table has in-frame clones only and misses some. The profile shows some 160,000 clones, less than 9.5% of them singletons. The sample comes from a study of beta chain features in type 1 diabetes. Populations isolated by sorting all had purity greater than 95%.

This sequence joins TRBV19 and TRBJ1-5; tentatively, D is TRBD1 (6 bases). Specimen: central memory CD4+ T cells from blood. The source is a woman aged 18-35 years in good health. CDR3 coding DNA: TGTGCCAGTAGTATCACCCCGGGCGGGGGCGGCCAGCCCCAGCATTTT. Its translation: CASSITPGGGGQPQHF.